The 9 T cell receptor beta chains below were found in one sample sequenced in a study of cytomegalovirus exposure and HLA in healthy donors. A multiplex PCR was run with 60 Vbeta primers and 13 Jbeta primers. The method was immunoSEQ multiplex PCR; TCRdb's version includes in-frame clones alone and lacks a portion of them. The sample shows around 140,000 clones, 60% to 85% of them seen only once. The sample comprised PBMCs. The source is a man aged 35 to 55 in good health and CMV-seropositive.

The V and J genes are TRBV7-8 and TRBJ2-3; D ambiguous. V was pared by 5 bases and J by 4 bases, with 10 bases between. Germline V gene data show CDR1 as SGHVS and CDR2 as FQNEAQ. The CDR3 runs to 13 residues. CDR3 residues: CASSPVLSDTQYF. DNA for the CDR3: TGTGCCAGCAGCCCTGTGTTGTCAGATACGCAGTATTTT.

V and J are TRBV27 and TRBJ1-1, with TRBD1 matching over 8 bases. The V gene's germline CDR1 is MNHEY and CDR2 SMNVEV (reference sequence). The CDR3 sequence is 16 residues long. The junction had 10 bases not matched to a gene; V was cut back by 3 bases and J by 4 bases. CDR3 nucleotide sequence: TGTGCCAGCAGTTTGGTGTCAGGGGGCCGGAGCACTGAAGCTTTCTTT. It specifies CASSLVSGGRSTEAFF.

As regards this clone: This specimen includes other DNA sequences encoding the same CDR3. The chain has TRBV15 and TRBJ2-7; weak D call: TRBD2 (6 bases). This CDR3 comprises 12 residues. The V end was cut by 6 bases, the J end by 6 bases, with 12 bases between. Germline CDR1 is LNHNV and CDR2 is YYDKDF (reference sequence). The CDR3 sequence is CATSRESGEQYF. The DNA of the CDR3 is TGTGCCACCAGTCGGGAGAGTGGCGAGCAGTACTTC.

The rearrangement links TRBV7-7 to TRBJ2-7; D might be TRBD1 (6 bases). This CDR3 has 11 residues. The V gene's germline CDR1 is SSHAT and CDR2 FNYEAQ (reference sequence). The V and J ends lost 8 bases and 7 bases respectively, with 12 bases between them. CDR3 protein: CASGTLCEQYF. The CDR3 bases are TGTGCCAGCGGGACACTTTGTGAGCAGTACTTC.

In this sample, this clone turned up a few times. This chain joins TRBV27 and TRBJ2-3, with D tentatively TRBD1 (5 bases). CDR3 length: 14 amino acids. Trimming shortened V by 3 bases and J by 3 bases, and 10 bases separated the two germline ends. Germline lookup yields CDR1 MNHEY and CDR2 SMNVEV (reference sequence). CDR3 bases: TGTGCCAGCAGTTTCGCCAGGGTAACAGATACGCAGTATTTT. This gives the protein CASSFARVTDTQYF.

The V call is TRBV28, the J call TRBJ1-5, with 7 nucleotides matching TRBD1. V lost 5 bases to trimming and J lost 4 bases; unmatched junction nucleotides: 11. The CDR3 has 16 amino acids. Germline CDR1 MDHEN, CDR2 SYDVKM. In DNA form, the CDR3 reads TGTGCCAGCAGTAGCCAACGACAGGGCCTTAATCAGCCCCAGCATTTT. This sequence encodes CASSSQRQGLNQPQHF.

The chain is built from TRBV4-1 and TRBJ2-3; 11 bases are shared with TRBD2. The CDR3 is made up of 17 amino acids. Trimming took 0 bases from V and 3 from J; bases not matched to a gene: 5. Per the germline V gene, CDR1 is MGHRA and CDR2 is YSYEKL. In DNA form, the CDR3 reads TGCGCCAGCAGCCAAGATGGGCTAGCGGGAGGAACAGATACGCAGTATTTT. Translated, it gives CASSQDGLAGGTDTQYF.

This clone showed up just once. V is TRBV28 and J is TRBJ2-1; 7 nucleotides align to TRBD1. Germline V gives CDR1 MDHEN, CDR2 SYDVKM. V gave up 3 bases and J gave up 2 bases; unmatched junction bases: 1. The CDR3 totals 14 residues. The CDR3 protein is CASSLGTAYNEQFF. The CDR3 DNA reads as TGTGCCAGCAGTTTGGGGACAGCCTACAATGAGCAGTTCTTC.

This clone has just a few counts. V usage is TRBV6-5 and J usage is TRBJ2-3, with TRBD1 identical over 7 bases. This CDR3 region has 13 residues. V was clipped by 5 bases and J by 2 bases; unmatched bases: 1. Germline V gene lookup returns CDR1 MNHEY and CDR2 SVGAGI. The CDR3 bases are TGTGCCAGCAGTGGGACAGACACAGATACGCAGTATTTT. Translating it yields CASSGTDTDTQYF.